These 17 T cell receptor beta chains originate from one sample sequenced in a study of T-cell reconstitution after alpha-beta-depleted transplantation in children. As it was prepared, the TCRbeta library received unique molecular identifiers. TCRdb analysed the PCR reads with MiXCR anew, one entry per CDR3 protein. The table includes roughly 590,000 distinct CDR3 sequences, about 15% detected once. This material consisted of PBMCs from the stem cell graft donor, taken from the stem cell graft. All receptors come from a human donor who donated a stem cell graft to a child with acute myeloid leukemia.

This clonotype was counted at least ten times. The chain couples TRBV7-2 to TRBJ1-5; D unclear. The CDR3 has 15 residues. The germline gives CDR1 SGHTA, CDR2 FQGNSA. Trimming cost V 1 base and J 7 bases, with 14 bases left between them. CDR3 DNA: TGTGCCAGCAGCTTAGAAATATCGCGGGGACAGCCCCAGCATTTT. It specifies CASSLEISRGQPQHF.

This clonotype was counted at least ten times. The genes are TRBV11-2 and TRBJ2-2, with D possibly matching TRBD1 (6 bases). Germline CDR1 is SGHAT and CDR2 is FQNNGV. This CDR3 spans 14 amino acids. Between the trimmed V and J ends, which lost 5 bases and 6 bases, there was a span of 13 bases. CDR3 nucleotide sequence: TGTGCCAGCAGCCCCCTCGCAGGGGCCGGGGAGCTGTTTTTT. It specifies CASSPLAGAGELFF. Together with reference TRBV11-2 and TRBJ2-2, the CDR3 gives the full variable domain: EAGVAQSPRYKIIEKRQSVAFWCNPISGHATLYWYQQILGQGPKLLIQFQNNGVVDDSQLPKDRFSAERLKGVDSTLKIQPAKLEDSAVYLCASSPLAGAGELFFGEGSRLTVL.

V is TRBV20-1 and J is TRBJ2-7; D perhaps matches TRBD1 (5 bases). Deletions cut 5 bases from V and 5 bases from J, with 16 bases between. In germline, CDR1 is DFQATT, CDR2 SNEGSKA (reference sequence). The CDR3 totals 13 residues. This chain's CDR3 is CSAVEQVFDEQYF. As DNA, the CDR3 is TGCAGTGCTGTAGAACAGGTTTTCGACGAGCAGTACTTC.

The chain joins TRBV5-1 to TRBJ1-2; D is unclear. CDR1 is SGHRS and CDR2 is YFSETQ in the germline V gene. V shed 4 bases and J shed 4 bases, with 5 bases lying between them. The CDR3 spans 11 residues. CDR3 DNA: TGCGCCAGCAGCGATTTCTATGGCTACACCTTC. Translated, it gives CASSDFYGYTF.

As to this clonotype: A read error may be the cause here, since a much bigger clone is one base away. The V and J genes are TRBV27 and TRBJ1-1; TRBD1 agrees at 8 bases. Germline CDR1 reads MNHEY; CDR2 reads SMNVEV (reference sequence). This CDR3 contains 16 residues. DNA for the CDR3: TGTGCCAGCAGTTTTGCGCCGGGACAGGCGACCACTGACGCTTTCTTT. Translation gives CASSFAPGQATTDAFF.

This clonotype was observed many times. This chain connects TRBV6-5 to TRBJ1-2, with 8 nucleotides matching TRBD1. The length of the CDR3 is 17 residues. J was trimmed by 4 bases and V by 2 bases; bases with no gene match: 12. From germline, CDR1 is MNHEY and CDR2 SVGAGI. Here the CDR3 DNA reads TGTGCCAGCAGTTACGGGCTACAGGGGGTCGGGGCCTATGGCTACACCTTC. This sequence encodes CASSYGLQGVGAYGYTF.

The gene calls are TRBV14 and TRBJ1-1; D may be TRBD1 (6 bases). V lost 0 bases and J lost 4, with 18 bases in between. The CDR3 consists of 17 residues. Germline-derived CDR1 and CDR2 are SGHDN and FVKESK. As DNA, the CDR3 is TGTGCCAGCAGCCAAGATCTTCCGGGGGCTGTCGTCACTGAAGCTTTCTTT. Its translation: CASSQDLPGAVVTEAFF.

There are a few counts of this clonotype. The chain recombines TRBV28 with TRBJ1-4; D is ambiguous. Per germline, CDR1 MDHEN and CDR2 SYDVKM. This CDR3 region has 14 residues. The V and J ends lost 4 bases and 0 bases respectively, with 6 bases between them. The CDR3 here is CASSWTSTNEKLFF. For the CDR3, the DNA is TGTGCCAGCAGTTGGACCTCAACTAATGAAAAACTGTTTTTT.

This clonotype was found many times. The genes are TRBV5-1 and TRBJ1-5, with D perhaps TRBD1 (5 bases). CDR1 and CDR2 (germline): SGHRS, YFSETQ. The CDR3 spans 13 residues. Trimming removed 2 bases from V and 5 bases from J, with 8 bases in between. CDR3 protein: CASSLQADQPQHF. CDR3 sequence (DNA): TGCGCCAGCAGCTTACAGGCCGATCAGCCCCAGCATTTT.

Many counts were recorded for this clonotype. V usage is TRBV6-1 and J usage is TRBJ1-4; 10 nucleotides agree with TRBD1. Trimming removed 5 bases from V and 0 bases from J; junction bases left unmatched: 6. Per the germline V gene, CDR1 is MNHNS and CDR2 is SASEGT. The CDR3 contains 17 residues. The CDR3, as DNA: TGTGCCAGCAGTCAGGACAGGGGGGATGCAACTAATGAAAAACTGTTTTTT. Translated: CASSQDRGDATNEKLFF.

This clonotype has more than one count but fewer than ten. J is TRBJ2-1 and V is TRBV12-3 or TRBV12-4; D is undetermined. V shed 10 bases and J shed 9 bases, with 16 bases lying between them. The CDR3 totals 12 residues. The CDR3 DNA follows: TGTGCCACGAGTGCGGCATGGTTTGAGCAGTTCTTC. Its protein product is CATSAAWFEQFF.

This CDR3 reads CASRDSSGGINTQYF. The CDR3 DNA reads TGTGCCAGCAGAGACTCTAGCGGGGGGATAAATACGCAGTATTTT. The chain carries TRBV2 and TRBJ2-3; TRBD2 matches at 11 bases. This CDR3 has 15 residues. V shed 6 bases, J shed 7 bases, and the junction held 9 bases outside the gene matches. The germline V gene encodes CDR1 SNHLY and CDR2 FYNNEI.

This chain connects TRBV6-1 to TRBJ2-1; maybe TRBD1 (5 bases). The V end lost 3 bases, the J end lost 1 base, and 10 bases lay between the germline ends. The CDR3 is 15 amino acids. Germline V CDR1 and CDR2: MNHNS, SASEGT. Here the CDR3 reads CASSEAGLSYNEQFF. Written as DNA, the CDR3 is TGTGCCAGCAGTGAGGCAGGGTTGTCCTACAATGAGCAGTTCTTC.

Concerning this clonotype itself: This may come from a read error, since a much larger clone is one base off. The chain carries TRBV5-1 and TRBJ2-1; the D gene is possibly TRBD1 (6 bases). V gave up 4 bases and J gave up 11 bases, with 19 bases separating them. Germline CDR1 SGHRS, CDR2 YFSETQ. The CDR3 length is 14 residues. Written as DNA, the CDR3 is TGCGCCAGCAGCATAGGACAGTACGAAACTAAGCAGTTCTTC. Amino acids: CASSIGQYETKQFF.

The J gene is TRBJ2-4, the V gene TRBV6-5; possibly TRBD1 for D (5 bases). The CDR3 length is 16 residues. Germline lookup yields CDR1 MNHEY and CDR2 SVGAGI. The ends were cut back, 0 bases at V and 3 bases at J, with 12 bases in the middle. The chain's CDR3 is CASSYSMQGDKNIQYF. DNA for the CDR3: TGTGCCAGCAGTTACTCGATGCAGGGCGACAAAAACATTCAGTACTTC.

The J gene is TRBJ1-4, the V gene TRBV5-1; 7 positions match TRBD1. Per the germline V gene, CDR1 is SGHRS and CDR2 is YFSETQ. Trimming removed 4 bases from V and 4 bases from J; junction bases left unmatched: 4. The CDR3 is 14 residues long. CDR3 sequence (DNA): TGCGCCAGCAGCATCCGGGACAGTAATGAAAAACTGTTTTTT. Amino acids: CASSIRDSNEKLFF.

In its sample, this clonotype was seen many times. The chain employs TRBV20-1 and TRBJ1-6, with TRBD1 matching over 8 bases. CDR1 is DFQATT and CDR2 is SNEGSKA in the germline V gene (reference sequence). V lost 6 bases to trimming and J lost 8 bases; unmatched junction nucleotides: 6. This CDR3 comprises 13 residues. The CDR3 sequence is CSAFGQGDSPLHF. CDR3 coding DNA: TGCAGTGCCTTCGGACAGGGCGATTCACCCCTCCACTTT.